This record looks at one T cell receptor beta chain sequence and its context. Its cognate antigen is unknown. The CDR3 spans 14 residues. V lost 4 bases and J lost 3, with 10 bases in between. Germline V gene sequence: CDR1 SEHNR, CDR2 FQNEAQ (reference sequence). This entry is derived from a study of cytomegalovirus exposure and HLA in healthy donors. Study context: About 179 million T cells yielded fewer than 120 million unique TCR beta sequences in earlier analysis.

Amplification used 60 Vbeta primers and 13 Jbeta primers. TCRdb's copy holds only in-frame clones and misses some; the assay was immunoSEQ multiplex PCR. The repertoire holds around 91,000 clones, with roughly 80% as singletons. Points from the study as a whole: Prediction of most subjects' HLA-A and HLA-B alleles by TCR beta sequences was reportedly accurate.

The chain has TRBV7-9 and TRBJ1-3, with no clear D. The sequence was obtained from a man aged 18 to 30 in good health and CMV-seronegative. Sequencing used PBMCs. CDR3 DNA sequence: TGTGCCAGCAGCTCCGCTGGAGTTGGAAACACCATATATTTT. This codes for CASSSAGVGNTIYF.